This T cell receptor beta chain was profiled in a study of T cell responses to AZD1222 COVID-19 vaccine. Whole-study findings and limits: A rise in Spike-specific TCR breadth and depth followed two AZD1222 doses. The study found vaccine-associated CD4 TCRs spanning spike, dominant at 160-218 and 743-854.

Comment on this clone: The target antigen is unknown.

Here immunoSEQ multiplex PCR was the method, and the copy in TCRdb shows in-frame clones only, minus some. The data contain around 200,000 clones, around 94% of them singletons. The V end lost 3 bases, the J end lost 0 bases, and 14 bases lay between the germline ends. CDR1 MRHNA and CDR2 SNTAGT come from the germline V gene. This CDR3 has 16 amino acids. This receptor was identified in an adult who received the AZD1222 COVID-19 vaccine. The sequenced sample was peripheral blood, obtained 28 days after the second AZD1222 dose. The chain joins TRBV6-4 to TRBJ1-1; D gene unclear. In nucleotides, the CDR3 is TGTGCCAGCAGTGAGCGGGGAAGGGCTTTGAACACTGAAGCTTTCTTT. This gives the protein CASSERGRALNTEAFF.